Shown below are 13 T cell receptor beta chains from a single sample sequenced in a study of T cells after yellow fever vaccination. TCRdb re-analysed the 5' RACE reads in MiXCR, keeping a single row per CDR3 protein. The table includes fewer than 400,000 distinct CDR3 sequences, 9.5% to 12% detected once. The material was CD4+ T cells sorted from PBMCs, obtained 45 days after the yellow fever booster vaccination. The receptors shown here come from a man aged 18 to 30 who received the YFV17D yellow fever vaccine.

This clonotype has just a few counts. As DNA, the CDR3 is TGTGCCAGCTCACCCTCGAAAGGGGATCGCAATCAGCCCCAGCATTTT. Its protein is CASSPSKGDRNQPQHF. This chain links TRBV18 with TRBJ1-5; TRBD1 might be the D (5 bases). Germline CDR1 reads KGHSH; CDR2 reads LQKENI. Trimming pared 3 bases from V and 2 bases from J, leaving 14 bases between. This CDR3 contains 16 residues.

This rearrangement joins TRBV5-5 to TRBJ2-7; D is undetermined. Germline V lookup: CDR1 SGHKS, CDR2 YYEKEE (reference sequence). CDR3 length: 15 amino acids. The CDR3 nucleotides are TGTGACAGCAGCCTGCGGAGTTTGGGCACCTACGAGCAGTACGTC. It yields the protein CDSSLRSLGTYEQYV.

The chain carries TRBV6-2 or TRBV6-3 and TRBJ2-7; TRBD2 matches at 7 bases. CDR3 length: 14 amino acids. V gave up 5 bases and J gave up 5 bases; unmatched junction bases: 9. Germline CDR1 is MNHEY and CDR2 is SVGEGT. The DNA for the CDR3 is TGTGCCAGCAGTCCGAGGGAGGGGAGAGACGAGCAGTACGTC. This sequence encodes CASSPREGRDEQYV.

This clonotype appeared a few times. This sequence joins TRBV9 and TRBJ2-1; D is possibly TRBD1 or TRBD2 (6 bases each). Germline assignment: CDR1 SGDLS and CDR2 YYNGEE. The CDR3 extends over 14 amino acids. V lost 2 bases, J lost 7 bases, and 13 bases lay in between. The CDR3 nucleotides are TGTGCCAGCAGCGTTGGAGGGGGAAGTAATGAGCAGTTCTTC. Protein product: CASSVGGGSNEQFF.

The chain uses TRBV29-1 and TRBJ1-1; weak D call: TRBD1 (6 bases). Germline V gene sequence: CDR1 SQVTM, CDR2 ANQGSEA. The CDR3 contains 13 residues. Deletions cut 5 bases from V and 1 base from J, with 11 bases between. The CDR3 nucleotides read TGCAGCGTTACAGGACAGCCGAACACTGAAGCTTTCTTT. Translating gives CSVTGQPNTEAFF.

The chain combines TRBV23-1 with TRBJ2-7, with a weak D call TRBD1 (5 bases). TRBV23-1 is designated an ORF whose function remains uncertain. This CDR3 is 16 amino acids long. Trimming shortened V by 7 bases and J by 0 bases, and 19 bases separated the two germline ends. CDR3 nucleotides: TGCGCCAGCATCACTCCCAGGGCGGTGGACTCCTACGAGCAGTACTTC. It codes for CASITPRAVDSYEQYF.

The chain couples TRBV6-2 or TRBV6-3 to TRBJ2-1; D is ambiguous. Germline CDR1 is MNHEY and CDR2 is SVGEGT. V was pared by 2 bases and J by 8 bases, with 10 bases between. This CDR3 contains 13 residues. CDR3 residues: CASSYEQAHEQFF. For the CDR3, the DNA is TGTGCCAGCAGTTACGAGCAGGCCCATGAGCAGTTCTTC.

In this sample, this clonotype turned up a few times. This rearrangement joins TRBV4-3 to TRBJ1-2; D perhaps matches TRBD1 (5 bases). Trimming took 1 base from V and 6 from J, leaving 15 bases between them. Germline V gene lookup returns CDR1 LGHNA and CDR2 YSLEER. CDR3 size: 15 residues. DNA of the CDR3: TGCGCCAGCAGCCAAGGTAGGGGACTGCCCCATGGCTACACCTTC. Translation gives CASSQGRGLPHGYTF.

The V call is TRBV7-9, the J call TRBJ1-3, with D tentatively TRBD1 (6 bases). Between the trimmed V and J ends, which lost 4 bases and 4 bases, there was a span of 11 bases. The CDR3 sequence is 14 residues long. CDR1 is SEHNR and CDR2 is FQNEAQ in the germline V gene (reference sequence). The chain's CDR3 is CASSSTGKGNTIYF. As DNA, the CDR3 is TGTGCCAGCAGCTCTACAGGGAAGGGAAACACCATATATTTT.

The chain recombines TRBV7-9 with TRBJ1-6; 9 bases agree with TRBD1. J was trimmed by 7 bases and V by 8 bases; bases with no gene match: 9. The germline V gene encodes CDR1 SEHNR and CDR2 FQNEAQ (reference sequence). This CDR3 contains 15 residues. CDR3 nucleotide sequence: TGTGCCAGCCAAGGACAGGGGACCCAGAATTCACCCCTCCACTTT. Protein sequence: CASQGQGTQNSPLHF.

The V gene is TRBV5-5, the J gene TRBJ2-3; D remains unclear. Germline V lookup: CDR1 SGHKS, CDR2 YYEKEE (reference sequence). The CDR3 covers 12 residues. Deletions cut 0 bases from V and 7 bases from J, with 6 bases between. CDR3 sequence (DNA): TGTGCCAGCAGCTTGGATATCTATACGCAGTATTTT. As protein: CASSLDIYTQYF.

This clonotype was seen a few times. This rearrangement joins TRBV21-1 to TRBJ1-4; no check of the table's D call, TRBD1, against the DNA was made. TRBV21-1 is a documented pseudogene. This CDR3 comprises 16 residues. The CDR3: CASSKRESGGRGKLFF. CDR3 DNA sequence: TGTGCCAGCAGCAAAAGGGAATCAGGGGGCAGGGGAAAACTGTTTTTT.

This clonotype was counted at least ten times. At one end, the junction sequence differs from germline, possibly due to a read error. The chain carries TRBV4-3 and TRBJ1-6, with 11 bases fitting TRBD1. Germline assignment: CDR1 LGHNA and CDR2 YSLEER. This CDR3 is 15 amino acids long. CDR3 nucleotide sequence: TGCGCCAGCAGCCAGGGGACAGGGGGTAATACACCCCTCCACTTT. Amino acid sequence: CASSQGTGGNTPLHF.